This T cell receptor (beta chain) was profiled in a study of vaccination and CD4 T cells after COVID-19. Overall study: Post-COVID draws followed diagnosis by a median around 100 days (range 35 to 161).

Germline CDR1 reads DFQATT; CDR2 reads SNEGSKA (reference sequence). V shed 7 bases and J shed 9 bases, with 16 bases lying between them. CDR3 size: 13 residues. TCRdb processed the PCR reads anew with MiXCR; each CDR3 protein has one entry. The table has about 18,000 distinct CDR3 sequences, roughly 60% seen once. In regard to this clonotype: The antigen is not known.

The study, taken as a whole, reports: There were relatively few convalescent patients studied, and there were no early post-infection timepoints. Reactive clonotype counts went from median approximately 23 after infection to 30 to 45 after vaccination, nonsignificantly. Spike mono-reactivity was found in 304 of 307 vaccine-specific clones from convalescent patients.

The sequence was obtained from a human donor who had recovered from COVID-19. The input for sequencing was CD4+ T cells from blood, taken before SARS-CoV-2 vaccination. The gene calls are TRBV20-1 and TRBJ1-6; TRBD1 is a possible D gene (5 bases). In DNA form, the CDR3 reads TGCAGTGTATCGGGCAGGGAGGTTTCACCCCTCCACTTT. Translation gives CSVSGREVSPLHF.